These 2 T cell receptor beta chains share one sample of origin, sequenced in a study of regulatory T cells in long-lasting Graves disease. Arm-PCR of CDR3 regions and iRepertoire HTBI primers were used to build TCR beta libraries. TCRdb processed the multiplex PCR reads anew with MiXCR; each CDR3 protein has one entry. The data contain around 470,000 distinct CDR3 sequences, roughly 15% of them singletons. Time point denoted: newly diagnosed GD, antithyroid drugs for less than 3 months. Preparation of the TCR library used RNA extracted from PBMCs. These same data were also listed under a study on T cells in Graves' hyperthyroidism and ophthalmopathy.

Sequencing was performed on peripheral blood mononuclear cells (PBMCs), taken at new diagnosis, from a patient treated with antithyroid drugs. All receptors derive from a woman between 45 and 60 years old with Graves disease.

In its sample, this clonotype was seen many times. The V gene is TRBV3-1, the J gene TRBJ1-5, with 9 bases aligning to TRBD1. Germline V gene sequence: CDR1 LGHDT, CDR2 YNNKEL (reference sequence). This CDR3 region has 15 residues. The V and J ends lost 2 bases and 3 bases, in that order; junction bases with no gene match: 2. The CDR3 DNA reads TGTGCCAGCAGCCAAATACAGGGGGCCAATCAGCCCCAGCATTTT. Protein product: CASSQIQGANQPQHF. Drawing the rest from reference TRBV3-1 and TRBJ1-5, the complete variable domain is DTAVSQTPKYLVTQMGNDKSIKCEQNLGHDTMYWYKQDSKKFLKIMFSYNNKELIINETVPNRFSPKSPDKAHLNLHINSLELGDSAVYFCASSQIQGANQPQHFGDGTRLSIL.

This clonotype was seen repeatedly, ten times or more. CDR3 amino acids: CASSLSGEVGELFF. The CDR3 DNA reads TGTGCCAGCAGTTTATCCGGGGAGGTCGGGGAGCTGTTTTTT. The chain employs TRBV27 and TRBJ2-2; TRBD2 might be the D (6 bases). CDR1 is MNHEY and CDR2 is SMNVEV in the germline V gene (reference sequence). The CDR3 contains 14 residues. V dropped 0 bases and J dropped 7 bases, with 9 bases sitting between them.